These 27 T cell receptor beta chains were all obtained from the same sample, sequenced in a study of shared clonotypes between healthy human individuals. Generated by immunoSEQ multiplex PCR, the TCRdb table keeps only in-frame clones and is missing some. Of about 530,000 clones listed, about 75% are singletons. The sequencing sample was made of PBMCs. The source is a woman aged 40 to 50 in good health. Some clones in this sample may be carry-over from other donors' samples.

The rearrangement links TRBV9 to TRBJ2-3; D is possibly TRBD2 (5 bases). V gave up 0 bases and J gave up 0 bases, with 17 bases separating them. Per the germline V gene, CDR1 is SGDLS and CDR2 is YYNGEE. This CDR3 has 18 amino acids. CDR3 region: CASSVATGIATSTDTQYF. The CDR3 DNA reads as TGTGCCAGCAGCGTAGCTACGGGGATAGCGACTAGCACAGATACGCAGTATTTT.

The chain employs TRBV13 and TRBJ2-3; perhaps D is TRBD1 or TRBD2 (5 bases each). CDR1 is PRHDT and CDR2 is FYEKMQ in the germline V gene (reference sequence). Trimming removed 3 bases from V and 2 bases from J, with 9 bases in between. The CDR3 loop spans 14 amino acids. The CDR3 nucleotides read TGTGCCAGCAGCTTGTCGGGACCCACAGATACGCAGTATTTT. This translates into CASSLSGPTDTQYF. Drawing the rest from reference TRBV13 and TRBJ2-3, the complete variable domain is AAGVIQSPRHLIKEKRETATLKCYPIPRHDTVYWYQQGPGQDPQFLISFYEKMQSDKGSIPDRFSAQQFSDYHSELNMSSLELGDSALYFCASSLSGPTDTQYFGPGTRLTVL.

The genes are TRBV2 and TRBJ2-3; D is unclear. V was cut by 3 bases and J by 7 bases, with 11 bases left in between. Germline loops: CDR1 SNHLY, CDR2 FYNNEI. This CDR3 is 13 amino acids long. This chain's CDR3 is CASSDDGLNTQYF. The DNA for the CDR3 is TGTGCCAGCAGTGATGACGGCTTAAATACGCAGTATTTT. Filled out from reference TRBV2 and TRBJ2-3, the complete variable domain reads EPEVTQTPSHQVTQMGQEVILRCVPISNHLYFYWYRQILGQKVEFLVSFYNNEISEKSEIFDDQFSVERPDGSNFTLKIRSTKLEDSAMYFCASSDDGLNTQYFGPGTRLTVL.

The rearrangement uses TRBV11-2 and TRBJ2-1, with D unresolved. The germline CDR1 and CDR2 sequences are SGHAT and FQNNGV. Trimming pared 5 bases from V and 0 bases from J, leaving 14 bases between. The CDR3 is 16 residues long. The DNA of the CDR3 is TGTGCCAGCAGCGAAGAGGTAAAGAGCTCCTACAATGAGCAGTTCTTC. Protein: CASSEEVKSSYNEQFF.

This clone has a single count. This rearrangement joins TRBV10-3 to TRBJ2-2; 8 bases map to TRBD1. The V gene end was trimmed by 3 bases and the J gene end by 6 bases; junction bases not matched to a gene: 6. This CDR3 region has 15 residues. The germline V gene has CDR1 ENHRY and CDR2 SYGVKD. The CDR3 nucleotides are TGTGCCATCAGTGAAACGGACAGGGACTCCGGGGAGCTGTTTTTT. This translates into CAISETDRDSGELFF.

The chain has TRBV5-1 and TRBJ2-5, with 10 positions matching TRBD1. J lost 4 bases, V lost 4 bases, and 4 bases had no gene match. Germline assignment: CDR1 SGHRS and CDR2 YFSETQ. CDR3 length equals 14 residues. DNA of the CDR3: TGCGCCAGCAGCCCGGGACAGGGGCGAGAGACCCAGTACTTC. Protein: CASSPGQGRETQYF. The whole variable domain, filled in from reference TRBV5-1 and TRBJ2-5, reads KAGVTQTPRYLIKTRGQQVTLSCSPISGHRSVSWYQQTPGQGLQFLFEYFSETQRNKGNFPGRFSGRQFSNSRSEMNVSTLELGDSALYLCASSPGQGRETQYFGPGTRLLVL.

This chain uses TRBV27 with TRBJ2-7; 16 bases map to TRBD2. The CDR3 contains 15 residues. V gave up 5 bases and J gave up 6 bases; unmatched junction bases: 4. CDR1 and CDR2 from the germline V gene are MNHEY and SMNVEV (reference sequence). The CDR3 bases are TGTGCCAGCAGTCTAGGGACTAGCGGGAGGGTCGAGCAGTACTTC. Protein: CASSLGTSGRVEQYF.

The CDR3 region is CASRGASGSETQYF. DNA of the CDR3: TGTGCCAGCAGGGGGGCTAGCGGGAGTGAGACCCAGTACTTC. The chain is built from TRBV2 and TRBJ2-5; 10 bases map to TRBD2. The V gene's germline CDR1 is SNHLY and CDR2 FYNNEI. J lost 5 bases, V lost 6 bases, and 6 bases had no gene match. The CDR3 loop spans 14 amino acids.

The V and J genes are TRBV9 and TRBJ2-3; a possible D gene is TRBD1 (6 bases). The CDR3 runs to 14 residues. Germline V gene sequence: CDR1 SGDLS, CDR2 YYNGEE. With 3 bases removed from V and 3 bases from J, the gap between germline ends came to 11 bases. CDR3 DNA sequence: TGTGCCAGCAGCGAACAAACAGGGACAGATACGCAGTATTTT. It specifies CASSEQTGTDTQYF.

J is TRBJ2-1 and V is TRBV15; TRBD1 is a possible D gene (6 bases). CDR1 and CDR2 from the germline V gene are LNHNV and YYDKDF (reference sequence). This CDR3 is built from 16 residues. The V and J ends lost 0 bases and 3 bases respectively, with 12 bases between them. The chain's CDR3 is CATSRDPGAVYNEQFF. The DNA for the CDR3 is TGTGCCACCAGCAGAGATCCAGGGGCTGTCTACAATGAGCAGTTCTTC.

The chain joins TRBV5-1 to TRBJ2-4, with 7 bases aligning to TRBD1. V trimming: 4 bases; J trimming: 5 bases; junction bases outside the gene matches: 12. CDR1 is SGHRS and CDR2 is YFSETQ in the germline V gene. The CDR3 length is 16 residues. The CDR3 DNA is TGCGCCAGCAGCGCACGGTCCGGGACAGACCAAAACATTCAGTACTTC. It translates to CASSARSGTDQNIQYF.

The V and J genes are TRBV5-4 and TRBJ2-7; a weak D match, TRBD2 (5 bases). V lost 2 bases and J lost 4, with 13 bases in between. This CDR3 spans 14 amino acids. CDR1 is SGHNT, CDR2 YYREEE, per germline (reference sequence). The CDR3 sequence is CASSLGRSGYEQYF. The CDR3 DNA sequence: TGTGCCAGCAGCTTAGGACGGTCGGGGTACGAGCAGTACTTC.

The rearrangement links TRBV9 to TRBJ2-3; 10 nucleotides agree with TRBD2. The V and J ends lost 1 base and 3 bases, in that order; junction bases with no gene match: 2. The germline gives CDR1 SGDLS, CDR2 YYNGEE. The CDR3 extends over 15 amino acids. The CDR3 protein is CASSVSGRATDTQYF. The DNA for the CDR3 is TGTGCCAGCAGCGTAAGCGGGAGGGCGACAGATACGCAGTATTTT.

The CDR3 region is CASRREGGEQYF. The CDR3 DNA sequence: TGTGCCAGCAGGAGAGAAGGCGGCGAGCAGTACTTC. The chain recombines TRBV6-1 with TRBJ2-7; D is ambiguous. The germline CDR1 and CDR2 sequences are MNHNS and SASEGT. The CDR3 consists of 12 residues. V was clipped by 6 bases and J by 6 bases, with 12 bases between them.

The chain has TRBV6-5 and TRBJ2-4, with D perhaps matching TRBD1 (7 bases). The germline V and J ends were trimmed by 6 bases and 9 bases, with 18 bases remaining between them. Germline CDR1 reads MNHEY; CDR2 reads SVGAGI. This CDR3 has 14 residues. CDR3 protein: CASRTEGAGVIQYF. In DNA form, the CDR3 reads TGTGCCAGCAGAACGGAGGGGGCAGGAGTCATTCAGTACTTC.

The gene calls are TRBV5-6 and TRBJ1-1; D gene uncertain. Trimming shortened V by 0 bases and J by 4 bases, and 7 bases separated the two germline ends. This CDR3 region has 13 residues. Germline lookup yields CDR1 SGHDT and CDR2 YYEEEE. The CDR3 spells CASSLVYGTEAFF. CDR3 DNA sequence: TGTGCCAGCAGCTTGGTTTACGGCACTGAAGCTTTCTTT.

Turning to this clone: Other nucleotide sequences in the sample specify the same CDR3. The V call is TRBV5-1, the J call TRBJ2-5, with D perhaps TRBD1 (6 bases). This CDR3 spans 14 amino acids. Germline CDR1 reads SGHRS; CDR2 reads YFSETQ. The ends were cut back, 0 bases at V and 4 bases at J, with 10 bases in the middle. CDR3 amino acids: CASSLAGVRETQYF. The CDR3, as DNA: TGCGCCAGCAGCTTGGCAGGGGTAAGAGAGACCCAGTACTTC.

The CDR3 nucleotides read TGTGCCAGTAGTATAGATGGTAGACGGGAGACCCAGTACTTC. Translated, it gives CASSIDGRRETQYF. This sequence joins TRBV19 and TRBJ2-5, with D unresolved. The CDR3 runs to 14 residues. The germline gives CDR1 LNHDA, CDR2 SQIVND (reference sequence). The V end lost 0 bases, the J end lost 5 bases, and 10 bases lay between the germline ends. Full variable domain (missing parts from reference TRBV19 and TRBJ2-5): DGGITQSPKYLFRKEGQNVTLSCEQNLNHDAMYWYRQDPGQGLRLIYYSQIVNDFQKGDIAEGYSVSREKKESFPLTVTSAQKNPTAFYLCASSIDGRRETQYFGPGTRLLVL.

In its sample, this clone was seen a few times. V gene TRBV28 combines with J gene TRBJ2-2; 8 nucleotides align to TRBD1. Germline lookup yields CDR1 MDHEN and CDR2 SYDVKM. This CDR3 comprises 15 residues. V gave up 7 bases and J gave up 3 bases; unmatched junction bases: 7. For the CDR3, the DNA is TGTGCCAGCAACCGCCGGACAGGGCACACCGGGGAGCTGTTTTTT. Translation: CASNRRTGHTGELFF.

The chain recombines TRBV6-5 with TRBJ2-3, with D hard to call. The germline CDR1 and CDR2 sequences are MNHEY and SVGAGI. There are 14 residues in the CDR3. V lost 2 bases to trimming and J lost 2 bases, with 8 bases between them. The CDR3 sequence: CASSYVGTTDTQYF. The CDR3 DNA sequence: TGTGCCAGCAGTTACGTCGGCACCACAGATACGCAGTATTTT.

The CDR3 loop reads CAISGSEYTGVGGTDTQYF. The CDR3 DNA sequence: TGTGCCATCAGTGGGTCCGAATACACAGGGGTAGGCGGTACAGATACGCAGTATTTT. The chain carries TRBV10-3 and TRBJ2-3; 7 bases agree with TRBD1. Germline V gives CDR1 ENHRY, CDR2 SYGVKD. Trimming removed 4 bases from V and 3 bases from J; junction bases left unmatched: 19. The CDR3 has 19 amino acids.

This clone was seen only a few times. CDR3 nucleotides: TGTGCCAGCAGTTTGCCCAAGGGTTTCTCTGGAAACACCATATATTTT. It yields the protein CASSLPKGFSGNTIYF. The chain joins TRBV28 to TRBJ1-3; D is unresolved. Germline CDR1 reads MDHEN; CDR2 reads SYDVKM. Deletions cut 3 bases from V and 0 bases from J, with 12 bases between. The CDR3 has 16 amino acids.

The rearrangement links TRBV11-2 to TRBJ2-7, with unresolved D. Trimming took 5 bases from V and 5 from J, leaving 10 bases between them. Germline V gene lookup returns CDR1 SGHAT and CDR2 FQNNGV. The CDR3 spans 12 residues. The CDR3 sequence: CASSQDNNEQYF. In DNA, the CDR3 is TGTGCCAGCAGCCAAGACAATAACGAGCAGTACTTC. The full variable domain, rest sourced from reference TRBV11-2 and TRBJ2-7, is EAGVAQSPRYKIIEKRQSVAFWCNPISGHATLYWYQQILGQGPKLLIQFQNNGVVDDSQLPKDRFSAERLKGVDSTLKIQPAKLEDSAVYLCASSQDNNEQYFGPGTRLTVT.

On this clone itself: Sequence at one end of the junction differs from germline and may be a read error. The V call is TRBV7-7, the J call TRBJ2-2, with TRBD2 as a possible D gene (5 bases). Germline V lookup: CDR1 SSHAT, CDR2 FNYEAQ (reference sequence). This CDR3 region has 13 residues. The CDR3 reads CASSTHGGGELFF. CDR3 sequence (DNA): TGTGCTAGCAGCACGCATGGCGGGGGGGAGCTGTTTTTT.

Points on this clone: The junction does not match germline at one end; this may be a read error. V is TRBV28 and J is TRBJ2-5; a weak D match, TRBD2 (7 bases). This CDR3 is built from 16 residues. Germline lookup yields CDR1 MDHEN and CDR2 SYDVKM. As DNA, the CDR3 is TGTGCCAGCCGGGGGGCGGGCGTGGGGTACCAAGGGACCCAGTACTTC. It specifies CASRGAGVGYQGTQYF.

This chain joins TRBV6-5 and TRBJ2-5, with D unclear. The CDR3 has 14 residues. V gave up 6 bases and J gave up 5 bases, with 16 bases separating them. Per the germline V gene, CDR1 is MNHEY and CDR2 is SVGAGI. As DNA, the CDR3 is TGTGCCAGCAGCCCCGCCGGGCCAGTTGAGACCCAGTACTTC. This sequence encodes CASSPAGPVETQYF.

The CDR3 DNA sequence: TGTGCCAGCAGCTACGACAGCATGAACACTGAAGCTTTCTTT. It translates to CASSYDSMNTEAFF. The chain links TRBV7-8 to TRBJ1-1, with D maybe TRBD1 (5 bases). This CDR3 is built from 14 residues. V dropped 4 bases and J dropped 0 bases, with 9 bases sitting between them. Germline values: CDR1 SGHVS, CDR2 FQNEAQ.